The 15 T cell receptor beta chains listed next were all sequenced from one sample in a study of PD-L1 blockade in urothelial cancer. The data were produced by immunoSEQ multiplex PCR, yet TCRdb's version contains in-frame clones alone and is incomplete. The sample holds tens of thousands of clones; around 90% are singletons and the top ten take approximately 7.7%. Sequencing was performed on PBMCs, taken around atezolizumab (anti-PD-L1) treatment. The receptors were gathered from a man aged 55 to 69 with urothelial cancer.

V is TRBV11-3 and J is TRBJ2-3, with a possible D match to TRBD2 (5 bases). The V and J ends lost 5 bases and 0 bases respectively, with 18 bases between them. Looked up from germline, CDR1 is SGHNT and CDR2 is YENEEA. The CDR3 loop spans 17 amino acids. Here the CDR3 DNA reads TGTGCCAGCAGCCCGGCTCCTGGCGGGCCGAGCACAGATACGCAGTATTTT. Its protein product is CASSPAPGGPSTDTQYF.

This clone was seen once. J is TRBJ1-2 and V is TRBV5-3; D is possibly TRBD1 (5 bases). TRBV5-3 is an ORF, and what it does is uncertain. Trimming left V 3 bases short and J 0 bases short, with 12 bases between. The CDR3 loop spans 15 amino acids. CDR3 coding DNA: TGTGCCAGAAGCTCCTGGGCCAGGGCTAACTATGGCTACACCTTC. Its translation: CARSSWARANYGYTF.

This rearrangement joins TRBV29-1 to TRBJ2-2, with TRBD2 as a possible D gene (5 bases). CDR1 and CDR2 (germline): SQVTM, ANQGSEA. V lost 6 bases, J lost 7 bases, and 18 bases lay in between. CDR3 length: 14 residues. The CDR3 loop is CSVNSVVEGGELFF. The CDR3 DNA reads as TGCAGCGTGAATAGTGTGGTAGAGGGCGGGGAGCTGTTTTTT.

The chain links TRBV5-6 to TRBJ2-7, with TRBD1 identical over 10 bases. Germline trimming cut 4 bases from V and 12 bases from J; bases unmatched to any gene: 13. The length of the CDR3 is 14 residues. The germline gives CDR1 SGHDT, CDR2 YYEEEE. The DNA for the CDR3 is TGTGCCAGCAGCAGATTCGGGACAGGGGAGCGCCCGTACTTC. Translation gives CASSRFGTGERPYF.

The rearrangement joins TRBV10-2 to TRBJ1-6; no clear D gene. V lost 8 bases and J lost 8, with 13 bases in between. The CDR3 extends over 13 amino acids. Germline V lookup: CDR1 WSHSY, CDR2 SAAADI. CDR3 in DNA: TGCGCCAGCGGCCGGGCCGGGGATTCACCCCTCCACTTT. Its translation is CASGRAGDSPLHF.

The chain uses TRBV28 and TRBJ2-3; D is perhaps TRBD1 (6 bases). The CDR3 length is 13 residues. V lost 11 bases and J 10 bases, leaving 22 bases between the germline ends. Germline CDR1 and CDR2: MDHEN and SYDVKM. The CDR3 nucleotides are TGTGCCGCCACCGGGACACCGGACTTGGCGCAGTATTTT. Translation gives CAATGTPDLAQYF.

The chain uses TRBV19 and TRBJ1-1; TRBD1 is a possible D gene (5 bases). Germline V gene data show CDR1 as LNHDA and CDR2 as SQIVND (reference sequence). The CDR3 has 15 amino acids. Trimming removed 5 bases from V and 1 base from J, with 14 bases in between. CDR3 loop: CASSFILTANTEAFF. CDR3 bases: TGTGCCAGTAGTTTCATACTGACAGCGAACACTGAAGCTTTCTTT.

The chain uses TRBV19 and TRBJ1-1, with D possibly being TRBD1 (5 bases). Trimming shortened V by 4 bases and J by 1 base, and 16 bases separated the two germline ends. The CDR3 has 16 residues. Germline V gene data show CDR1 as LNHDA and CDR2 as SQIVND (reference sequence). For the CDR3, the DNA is TGTGCCAGTAGTACCCAAGGAACTGGGGCGAACACTGAAGCTTTCTTT. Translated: CASSTQGTGANTEAFF.

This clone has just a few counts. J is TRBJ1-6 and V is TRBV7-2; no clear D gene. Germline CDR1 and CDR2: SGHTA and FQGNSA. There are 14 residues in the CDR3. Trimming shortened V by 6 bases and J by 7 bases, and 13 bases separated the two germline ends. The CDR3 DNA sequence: TGTGCCAGCAGGTCCGGGGTCGGAAATTCACCCCTCCACTTT. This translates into CASRSGVGNSPLHF.

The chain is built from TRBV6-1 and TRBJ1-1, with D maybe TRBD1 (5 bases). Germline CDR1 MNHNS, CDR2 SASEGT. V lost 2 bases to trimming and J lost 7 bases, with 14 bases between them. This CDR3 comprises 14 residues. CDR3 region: CASSETNRLYEAFF. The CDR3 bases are TGTGCCAGCAGTGAAACGAACAGGCTATATGAAGCTTTCTTT.

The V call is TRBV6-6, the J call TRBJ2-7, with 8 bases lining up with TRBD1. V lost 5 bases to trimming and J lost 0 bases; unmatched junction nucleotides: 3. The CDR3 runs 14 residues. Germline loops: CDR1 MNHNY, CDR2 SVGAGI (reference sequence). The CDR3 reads CASSPDRVSYEQYF. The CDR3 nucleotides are TGTGCCAGCAGTCCGGACAGGGTCTCCTACGAGCAGTACTTC.

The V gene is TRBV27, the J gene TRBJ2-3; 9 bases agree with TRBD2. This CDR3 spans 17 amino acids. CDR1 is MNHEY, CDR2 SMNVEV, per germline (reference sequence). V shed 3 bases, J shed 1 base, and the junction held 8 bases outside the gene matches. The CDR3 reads CASSFSRLAARTDTQYF. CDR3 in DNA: TGTGCCAGCAGTTTTTCCCGACTAGCGGCCCGCACAGATACGCAGTATTTT.

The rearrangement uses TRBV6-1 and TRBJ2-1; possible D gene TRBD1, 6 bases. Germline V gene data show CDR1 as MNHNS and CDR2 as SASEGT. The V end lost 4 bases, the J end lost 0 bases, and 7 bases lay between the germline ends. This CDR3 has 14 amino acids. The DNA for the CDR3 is TGTGCCAGCAGTGCCAGGGGCTCCTACAATGAGCAGTTCTTC. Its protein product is CASSARGSYNEQFF.

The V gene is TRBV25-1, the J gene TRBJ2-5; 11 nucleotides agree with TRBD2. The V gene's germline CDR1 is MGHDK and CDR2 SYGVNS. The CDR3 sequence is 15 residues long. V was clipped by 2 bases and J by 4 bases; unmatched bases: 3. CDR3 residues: CASSEGLAGIETQYF. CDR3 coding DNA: TGTGCCAGCAGTGAAGGACTAGCGGGTATAGAGACCCAGTACTTC.

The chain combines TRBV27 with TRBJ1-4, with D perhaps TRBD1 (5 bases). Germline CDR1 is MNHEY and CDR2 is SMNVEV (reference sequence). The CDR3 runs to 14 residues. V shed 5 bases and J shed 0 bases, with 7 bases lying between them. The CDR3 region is CASSTGATNEKLFF. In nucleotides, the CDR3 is TGTGCCAGCAGTACGGGGGCAACTAATGAAAAACTGTTTTTT.